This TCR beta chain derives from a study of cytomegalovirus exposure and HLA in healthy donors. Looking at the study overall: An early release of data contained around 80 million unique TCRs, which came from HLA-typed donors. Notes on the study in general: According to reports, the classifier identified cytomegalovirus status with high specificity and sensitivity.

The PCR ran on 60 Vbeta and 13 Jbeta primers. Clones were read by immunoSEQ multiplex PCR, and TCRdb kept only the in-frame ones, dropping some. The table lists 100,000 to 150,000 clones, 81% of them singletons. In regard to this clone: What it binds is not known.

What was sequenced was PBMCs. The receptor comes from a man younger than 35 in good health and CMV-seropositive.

The CDR3 nucleotides are TGCGCCAGCAGCCAAGTAGCGGGAGTGTCCTACGAGCAGTACTTC. It is translated as CASSQVAGVSYEQYF. The J gene is TRBJ2-7, the V gene TRBV4-1; TRBD2 matches 9 bases. The germline gives CDR1 MGHRA, CDR2 YSYEKL. The CDR3 spans 15 residues. V was clipped by 1 base and J by 1 base; unmatched bases: 2.